These 18 T cell receptor beta chains were sequenced from one sample in a study of T cells after yellow fever vaccination. A single record per CDR3 protein comes from TCRdb applying MiXCR to the 5' RACE reads. The sample holds 200,000 or so distinct CDR3 sequences; 6.5% to 7.5% are singletons and the top ten take approximately 1.1%. Sequencing used CD4+ T cells sorted from PBMCs, obtained on the day of the yellow fever booster vaccination. The receptors come from a man aged 25 to 45 who received the YFV17D yellow fever vaccine.

This clonotype was observed at least ten times. V gene TRBV12-3 or TRBV12-4 combines with J gene TRBJ2-2; 7 bases fit TRBD1. CDR3 length: 15 amino acids. With 5 bases clipped from V and 6 bases from J, the junction kept 9 bases outside the gene matches. The CDR3 sequence: CASSLEGTAPGELFF. CDR3 nucleotide sequence: TGTGCCAGCAGTCTAGAGGGGACAGCCCCCGGGGAGCTGTTTTTT.

This clonotype was found many times. The genes are TRBV7-3 and TRBJ2-3; TRBD2 agrees at 7 bases. CDR1 and CDR2 from the germline V gene are SGHTA and FQGTGA. The CDR3 runs 14 residues. Trimming at V came to 2 bases and at J to 6 bases, leaving 5 bases not matched to a gene. CDR3 sequence: CASSLAGRFDTQYF. The CDR3 DNA reads TGTGCCAGCAGCTTAGCCGGGAGGTTCGATACGCAGTATTTT.

This clonotype has a handful of counts. The gene calls are TRBV4-3 and TRBJ2-1; perhaps TRBD2 as D (6 bases). Germline CDR1 LGHNA, CDR2 YSLEER. The CDR3 covers 17 residues. The V gene lost 1 base and the J gene lost 4 bases, with 17 bases spanning the gap. CDR3 sequence (DNA): TGCGCCAGCAGCCAAGCTACGGGAGTAATCAAATACAATGAGCAGTTCTTC. Protein sequence: CASSQATGVIKYNEQFF.

This clonotype was seen a few times. The V call is TRBV23-1, the J call TRBJ1-4; D is possibly TRBD1 (5 bases). TRBV23-1 is reported as an ORF; its role is uncertain. CDR3 size: 14 residues. The V end lost 7 bases, the J end lost 6 bases, and 15 bases lay between the germline ends. CDR3 amino acids: CASTCEGKDEKLFF. The DNA of the CDR3 is TGCGCCAGCACCTGCGAGGGGAAGGATGAAAAACTGTTTTTT.

In this sample, this clonotype turned up many times. The V call is TRBV12-3 or TRBV12-4, the J call TRBJ1-6; D is ambiguous. The ends were cut back, 6 bases at V and 2 bases at J, with 8 bases in the middle. The CDR3 totals 14 residues. The CDR3 loop reads CASRWEAYNSPLHF. CDR3 nucleotides: TGTGCCAGCAGATGGGAAGCCTATAATTCACCCCTCCACTTT.

This clonotype was found a few times. The chain carries TRBV7-9 and TRBJ1-2, with unresolved D. There are 17 residues in the CDR3. Per the germline V gene, CDR1 is SEHNR and CDR2 is FQNEAQ (reference sequence). Trimming removed 2 bases at V and 2 bases at J, with 18 bases between. The CDR3 DNA is TGTGCCAGCAGCTTATATTATTCGGGGTTAAACAACTATGGCTACACCTTC. It is translated as CASSLYYSGLNNYGYTF.

DNA of the CDR3: TGTGCCAGCAGCTTAGGGGGGGGTAGACTAGCGGGAGTTAGGGATGAGCAGTTCTTC. Encoded protein: CASSLGGGRLAGVRDEQFF. The chain employs TRBV7-8 and TRBJ2-1; 12 bases agree with TRBD2. Germline CDR1 SGHVS, CDR2 FQNEAQ. J was trimmed by 8 bases and V by 1 base; bases with no gene match: 15. The CDR3 is 19 residues long. Using reference TRBV7-8 and TRBJ2-1 for the parts outside the CDR3, the full variable domain is GAGVSQSPRYKVAKRGQDVALRCDPISGHVSLFWYQQALGQGPEFLTYFQNEAQLDKSGLPSDRFFAERPEGSVSTLKIQRTQQEDSAVYLCASSLGGGRLAGVRDEQFFGPGTRLTVL.

A few counts support this clonotype. The chain combines TRBV5-4 with TRBJ2-1, with 9 bases matching TRBD2. Trimming removed 0 bases from V and 10 bases from J; junction bases left unmatched: 11. The CDR3 runs 16 residues. Germline assignment: CDR1 SGHNT and CDR2 YYREEE (reference sequence). CDR3 residues: CASSLVGTGLAREQFF. In DNA form, the CDR3 reads TGTGCCAGCAGCTTGGTGGGGACGGGACTAGCACGCGAGCAGTTCTTC.

This clonotype has a count of ten or more. The genes are TRBV6-5 and TRBJ2-3, with D perhaps given as TRBD1 or TRBD2 (5 bases each). Deletions cut 5 bases from V and 6 bases from J, with 12 bases between. The CDR3 sequence is 13 residues long. In germline, CDR1 is MNHEY, CDR2 SVGAGI. The CDR3 coding sequence is TGTGCCAGCAGTCACAAAGGGGAGGATACGCAGTATTTT. It encodes CASSHKGEDTQYF.

This clonotype was seen only a few times. The chain combines TRBV20-1 with TRBJ2-7; 8 bases agree with TRBD2. Germline V CDR1 and CDR2: DFQATT, SNEGSKA (reference sequence). Trimming at V came to 3 bases and at J to 1 base, leaving 5 bases not matched to a gene. This CDR3 has 14 residues. The CDR3 DNA reads as TGCAGTGCTAGTAGGGGACTAGTTTCCTACGAGCAGTACTTC. Its translation is CSASRGLVSYEQYF.

This clonotype was seen a few times. The chain combines TRBV4-3 with TRBJ2-6; 7 bases align to TRBD2. CDR1 LGHNA and CDR2 YSLEER come from the germline V gene. The junction had 1 base not matched to a gene; V was cut back by 0 bases and J by 2 bases. This CDR3 comprises 16 residues. The DNA for the CDR3 is TGCGCCAGCAGCCAAGATGCGGGGGCTGGGGCCAACGTCCTGACTTTC. Encoded protein: CASSQDAGAGANVLTF.

This clonotype has ten or more counts. The chain combines TRBV5-1 with TRBJ2-3; D is ambiguous. Germline V gene data show CDR1 as SGHRS and CDR2 as YFSETQ. With 0 bases removed from V and 6 bases from J, the gap between germline ends came to 5 bases. The CDR3 runs to 12 residues. The CDR3: CASSLAWDTQYF. CDR3 sequence (DNA): TGCGCCAGCAGCTTGGCCTGGGATACGCAGTATTTT.

In this sample, this clonotype turned up many times. The V gene is TRBV28, the J gene TRBJ2-7; D is possibly TRBD1 (5 bases). Germline V CDR1 and CDR2: MDHEN, SYDVKM. There are 13 residues in the CDR3. Trimming cost V 10 bases and J 0 bases, with 13 bases left between them. CDR3 loop: CATTGPDSYEQYF. As DNA, the CDR3 is TGTGCCACCACAGGACCAGACTCCTACGAGCAGTACTTC.

There are many counts of this clonotype. This chain uses TRBV3-1 with TRBJ2-2, with 10 bases identical to TRBD2. Per the germline V gene, CDR1 is LGHDT and CDR2 is YNNKEL (reference sequence). Unmatched junction bases numbered 7, after V lost 4 bases and J lost 2 bases. The CDR3 extends over 17 amino acids. In nucleotides, the CDR3 is TGTGCCAGCAGCCCTTCTAGCGGGAGCGTTAACACCGGGGAGCTGTTTTTT. Translation: CASSPSSGSVNTGELFF. Variable domain in full (rest from reference TRBV3-1 and TRBJ2-2): DTAVSQTPKYLVTQMGNDKSIKCEQNLGHDTMYWYKQDSKKFLKIMFSYNNKELIINETVPNRFSPKSPDKAHLNLHINSLELGDSAVYFCASSPSSGSVNTGELFFGEGSRLTVL.

Worth noting for this clonotype: A much larger clone differs from this one at a single base, so this may be a read error. The chain joins TRBV20-1 to TRBJ2-1, with 9 bases that match TRBD1. This CDR3 is built from 16 residues. In germline, CDR1 is DFQATT, CDR2 SNEGSKA (reference sequence). The CDR3 coding sequence is TGCTGTGCTAGAGGGGAGAGACAGGGGGGTTACAATGAGCAGTTCTTC. This sequence encodes CCARGERQGGYNEQFF.

This clonotype showed up many times. J is TRBJ2-2 and V is TRBV9; D unclear. Germline V gene sequence: CDR1 SGDLS, CDR2 YYNGEE. Trimming cost V 4 bases and J 7 bases, with 5 bases left between them. This CDR3 comprises 11 residues. The CDR3 coding sequence is TGTGCCAGCAGCTCCAACGGGGAGCTGTTTTTT. Translating it yields CASSSNGELFF.

There are many counts of this clonotype. The rearrangement uses TRBV12-3 or TRBV12-4 and TRBJ2-7; 9 bases map to TRBD1. Trimming removed 5 bases from V and 1 base from J; junction bases left unmatched: 6. The CDR3 has 15 residues. CDR3 residues: CASSRTGAGSYEQYF. In DNA, the CDR3 is TGTGCCAGCAGTCGGACAGGGGCCGGGTCCTACGAGCAGTACTTC.

The rearrangement uses TRBV20-1 and TRBJ2-1; TRBD2 matches at 10 bases. The CDR3 is made up of 16 amino acids. J lost 2 bases, V lost 1 base, and 5 bases had no gene match. Germline V gene sequence: CDR1 DFQATT, CDR2 SNEGSKA (reference sequence). CDR3 DNA: TGCAGTGCTAGAGGAGGACTAGCGGACCCCTACAATGAGCAGTTCTTC. This encodes CSARGGLADPYNEQFF.